This TCR beta chain was sequenced during a study of beta chain features in type 1 diabetes. TCRB transcripts that were expressed got sequenced, as all of the isolated RNA had been reverse transcribed. Produced via immunoSEQ multiplex PCR; TCRdb's table is partial and in-frame only. The data contain about 140,000 clones, roughly 10% of them seen just once; the ten biggest clones take up approximately 0.69%. This clone was seen more than once but under ten times. Mismatch with germline at one junction end may stem from a read error. Germline-derived CDR1 and CDR2 are SGHNT and YYREEE (reference sequence). This CDR3 region has 16 residues.

This sequence originates from a woman aged 40 to 50 in good health. V gene TRBV5-4 combines with J gene TRBJ2-5, with D possibly TRBD2 on 7 matching bases. Sequenced: central memory CD4+ T cells from blood. The CDR3 reads CASSLGAGASQETQYF. The CDR3 DNA follows: TGTGCCAGCAGTTTGGGTGCGGGGGCTTCCCAAGAGACCCAGTACTTC.